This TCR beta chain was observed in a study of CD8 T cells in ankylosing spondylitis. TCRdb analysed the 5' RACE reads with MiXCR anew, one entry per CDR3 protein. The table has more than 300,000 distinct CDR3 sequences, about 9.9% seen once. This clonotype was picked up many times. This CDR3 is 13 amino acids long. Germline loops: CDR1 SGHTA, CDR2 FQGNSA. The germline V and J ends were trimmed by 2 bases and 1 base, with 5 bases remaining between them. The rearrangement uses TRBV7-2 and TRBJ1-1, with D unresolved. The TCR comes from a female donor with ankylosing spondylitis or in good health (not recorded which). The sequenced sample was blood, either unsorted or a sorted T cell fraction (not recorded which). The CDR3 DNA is TGTGCCAGCAGCTTAAAGTCGAACACTGAAGCTTTCTTT. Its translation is CASSLKSNTEAFF.